What follows is one T cell receptor beta chain and its context. Its target is not known. The source of the sample is a study of T cells after yellow fever vaccination. Whole-study findings and limits: Weaker overall was a secondary response that nonetheless peaked faster, on day 5 versus 15.

Losses at the gene ends were 6 bases for V and 5 bases for J; bases not matched to a gene: 6. The length of the CDR3 is 15 residues. CDR1 and CDR2 (germline): SEHNR, FQNEAQ (reference sequence). Researchers made TCR cDNA using 5'RACE template switching, and this step added a universal primer site and UMIs. TCRdb redid the calling of the 5' RACE reads with MiXCR, one entry per CDR3 protein. The sample consists of 620,000 or so distinct CDR3 sequences, 10% to 15% of them appearing once. The origin of this receptor is a man under 40 who received the YFV17D yellow fever vaccine. This chain links TRBV7-9 with TRBJ2-7, with 14 bases that match TRBD2. The sequencing used PBMCs, collected on the day of the yellow fever booster vaccination. CDR3 sequence: CASSQGLAGGHEQYF. CDR3 sequence (DNA): TGTGCCAGCAGTCAAGGACTAGCGGGAGGACACGAGCAGTACTTC.